The rows below give T cell receptor beta chains drawn from one sample of a study of CD8 T cells in ankylosing spondylitis. TCRdb ran MiXCR on the 5' RACE reads and lists one entry per CDR3 protein. This sample has around 150,000 distinct CDR3 sequences, with more than 9.5% found just once. The sample consisted of blood, either unsorted or a sorted T cell fraction (not recorded which). The origin of the receptors is a female donor with ankylosing spondylitis or in good health (not recorded which). Both conserved end residues are trimmed from each CDR3. The size field is filled for only some rows; it gives once, few, many or a size class.

>TRBV5-5|TRBJ2-5|once
ASSSGIRRETQY
>TRBV7-2|TRBJ2-2|medium-sized
ASSLMTAAGELF
>TRBV6-5|TRBJ2-5|many
ASNLAGGQETQY
>TRBV5-1|TRBJ1-2|many
ASSLGQLYGYT
>TRBV5-1|TRBJ2-6|many
ASLLSGANVLT
>TRBV10-3|TRBJ2-3|many
AGGLGGADTQY
>TRBV6-1|TRBJ2-3|many
ASQTTGGTDTQY
>TRBV7-6|TRBJ1-2|many
ASYGTPKEGYT
>TRBV28|TRBJ1-2|.
ASSTQTGGRGYT
>TRBV19|TRBJ2-4|.
AGSIGGAKNIQY
>TRBV3-1|TRBJ2-7|few
ASSMGGAGGSYEQY
>TRBV7-2|TRBJ1-1|.
ASSTGLTNTEAF
>TRBV18|TRBJ2-1|few
ASSRQGGDYNEQF
>TRBV24-1|TRBJ2-3|few
ATSDSPGTGGWTQY
>TRBV7-9|TRBJ1-1|many
ASSLVMNTEAF
>TRBV20-1|TRBJ2-1|few
SARRSVNEQF
>TRBV29-1|TRBJ2-2|few
SASTGRAANTGELF
>TRBV6-5|TRBJ1-2|.
ASSNSDRGDGYT
>TRBV10-3|TRBJ2-5|.
AISEGQSQGTQY
>TRBV6-5|TRBJ2-2|many
ASSHPVQGGELF
>TRBV5-1|TRBJ2-5|.
ASSLIHQETQY
>TRBV12-3/TRBV12-4|TRBJ2-7|.
ASSRGLQSSYEQY
>TRBV12-3/TRBV12-4|TRBJ1-6|many
ASSDRSSYNSPLH
>TRBV7-9|TRBJ2-4|many
ASSPLGPLAKNIQY
>TRBV3-1|TRBJ2-7|.
ASTKERFEQY
>TRBV7-2|TRBJ2-3|few
ASSYPGASGSTDTQY
>TRBV29-1|TRBJ1-5|many
SVVEDRLQNQPQH
>TRBV7-2|TRBJ2-1|many
ASSLVRRRDTVEQF
>TRBV7-9|TRBJ2-2|many
ASSSPSNTGELF
>TRBV11-3|TRBJ1-6|many
ASSLIWQNSPLH
>TRBV7-3|TRBJ1-1|many
ASSWGTPGSEAF
>TRBV6-6|TRBJ2-1|few
ASSYPAGEQF
>TRBV12-3/TRBV12-4|TRBJ1-6|many
ASSLGVHPLH
>TRBV11-3|TRBJ2-1|.
ASSLGPASTGWDEQF
>TRBV5-1|TRBJ2-7|many
ASSQSGTGAYEQY
>TRBV6-1|TRBJ1-3|many
ASRTWDSGNTIY
>TRBV18|TRBJ2-5|.
ASSPPAGQETQY
>TRBV20-1|TRBJ2-3|many
SAKSPGDTQY
>TRBV20-1|TRBJ2-3|many
SARSSASSTDTQY
>TRBV20-1|TRBJ2-7|many
SARPAGFFEQY
>TRBV7-6|TRBJ2-7|.
ASSLVGGPQGAHGQY
>TRBV5-1|TRBJ2-2|many
ASSTQTSSGELF
>TRBV11-2|TRBJ2-5|many
ASSTPMTGTQETSQY
>TRBV28|TRBJ2-2|many
ASNLPGTARTGELF
>TRBV20-1|TRBJ1-4|many
SAFLIQGATNEKLF
>TRBV11-1|TRBJ2-5|few
ASSPTLDQETQY
>TRBV7-6|TRBJ2-5|many
ASSLESRPLGTQY
>TRBV10-2|TRBJ2-7|many
ASRTGGGGYEQY
>TRBV29-1|TRBJ2-7|few
SVRRTSGAAYEQY
>TRBV6-1|TRBJ1-1|few
ASRRRQAANTEAF
>TRBV7-8|TRBJ1-1|once
ASSPRFLEAGKNTEAF
>TRBV5-1|TRBJ2-7|many
ASSLDRLAGGNEQY
>TRBV11-2|TRBJ2-7|many
ASSSDRGEQY
>TRBV7-7|TRBJ2-5|.
ASSHSRKTTSGPYQETQY
>TRBV5-1|TRBJ1-1|many
ASSSNTGGLNTEAF
>TRBV27|TRBJ2-5|many
ASSSRIGETQY
>TRBV5-1|TRBJ2-2|few
ASRPNYRDRNTGELF